This T cell receptor beta chain was documented in a study of cytotoxic CD8 clonotypes in ibrutinib-treated CLL. Some clones are missing from TCRdb's copy, which holds only in-frame ones; the method was immunoSEQ multiplex PCR. Among approximately 330,000 clones listed, roughly 85% were seen once. CDR1 SGHKS and CDR2 YYEKEE come from the germline V gene (reference sequence). The CDR3 spans 14 residues. The V gene lost 3 bases and the J gene lost 0 bases, with 7 bases spanning the gap. The sequence was obtained from a human donor with chronic lymphocytic leukemia. Sequences were derived from PBMCs, sampled before ibrutinib treatment. This chain joins TRBV5-5 and TRBJ2-1; D is undetermined. CDR3 DNA: TGTGCCAGCAGCTACGCTAGCTCCTACAATGAGCAGTTCTTC. Amino acid sequence: CASSYASSYNEQFF.